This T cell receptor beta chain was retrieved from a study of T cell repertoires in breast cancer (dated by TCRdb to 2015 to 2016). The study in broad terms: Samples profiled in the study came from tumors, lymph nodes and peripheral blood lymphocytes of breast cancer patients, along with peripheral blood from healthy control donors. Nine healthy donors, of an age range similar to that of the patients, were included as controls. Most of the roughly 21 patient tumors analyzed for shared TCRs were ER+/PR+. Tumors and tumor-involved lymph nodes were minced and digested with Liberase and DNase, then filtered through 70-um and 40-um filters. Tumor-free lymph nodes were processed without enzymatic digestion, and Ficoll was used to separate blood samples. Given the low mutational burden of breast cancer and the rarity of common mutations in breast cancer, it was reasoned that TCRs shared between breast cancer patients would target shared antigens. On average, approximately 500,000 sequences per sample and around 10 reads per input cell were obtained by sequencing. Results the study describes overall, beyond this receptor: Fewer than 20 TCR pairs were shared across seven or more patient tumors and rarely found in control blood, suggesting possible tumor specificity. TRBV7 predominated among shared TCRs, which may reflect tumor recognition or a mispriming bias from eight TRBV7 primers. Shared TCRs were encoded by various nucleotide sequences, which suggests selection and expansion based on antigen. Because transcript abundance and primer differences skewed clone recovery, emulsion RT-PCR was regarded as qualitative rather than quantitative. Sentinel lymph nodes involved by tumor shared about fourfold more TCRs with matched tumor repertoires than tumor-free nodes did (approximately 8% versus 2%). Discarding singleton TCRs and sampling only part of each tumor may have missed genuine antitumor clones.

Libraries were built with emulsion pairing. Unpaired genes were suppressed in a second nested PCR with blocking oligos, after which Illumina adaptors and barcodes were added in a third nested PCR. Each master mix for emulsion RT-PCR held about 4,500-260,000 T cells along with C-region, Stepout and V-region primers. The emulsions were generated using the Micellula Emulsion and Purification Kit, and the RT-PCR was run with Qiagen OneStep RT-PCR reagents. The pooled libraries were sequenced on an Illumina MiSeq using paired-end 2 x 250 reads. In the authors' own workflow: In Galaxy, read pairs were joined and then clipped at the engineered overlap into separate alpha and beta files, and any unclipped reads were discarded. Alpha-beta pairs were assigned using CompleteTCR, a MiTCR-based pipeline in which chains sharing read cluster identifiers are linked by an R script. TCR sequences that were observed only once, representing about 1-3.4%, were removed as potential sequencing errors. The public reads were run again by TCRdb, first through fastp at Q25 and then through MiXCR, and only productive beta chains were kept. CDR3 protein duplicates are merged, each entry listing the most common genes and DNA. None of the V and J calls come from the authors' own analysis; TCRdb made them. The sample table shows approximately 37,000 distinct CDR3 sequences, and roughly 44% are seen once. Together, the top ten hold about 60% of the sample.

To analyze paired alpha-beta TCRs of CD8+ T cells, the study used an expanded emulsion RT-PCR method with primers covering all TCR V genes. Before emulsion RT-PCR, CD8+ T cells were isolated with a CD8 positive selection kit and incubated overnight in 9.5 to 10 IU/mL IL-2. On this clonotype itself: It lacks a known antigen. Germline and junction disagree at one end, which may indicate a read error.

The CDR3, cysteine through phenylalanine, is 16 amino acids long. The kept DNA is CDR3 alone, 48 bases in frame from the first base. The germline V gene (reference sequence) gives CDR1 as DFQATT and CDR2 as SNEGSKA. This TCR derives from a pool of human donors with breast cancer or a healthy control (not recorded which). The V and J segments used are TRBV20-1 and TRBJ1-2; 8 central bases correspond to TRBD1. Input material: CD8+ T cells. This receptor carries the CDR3 CSARAGTGSTYYGYTF. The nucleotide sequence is TGTAGTGCTAGGGCGGGGACAGGAAGCACCTACTATGGCTACACCTTC.